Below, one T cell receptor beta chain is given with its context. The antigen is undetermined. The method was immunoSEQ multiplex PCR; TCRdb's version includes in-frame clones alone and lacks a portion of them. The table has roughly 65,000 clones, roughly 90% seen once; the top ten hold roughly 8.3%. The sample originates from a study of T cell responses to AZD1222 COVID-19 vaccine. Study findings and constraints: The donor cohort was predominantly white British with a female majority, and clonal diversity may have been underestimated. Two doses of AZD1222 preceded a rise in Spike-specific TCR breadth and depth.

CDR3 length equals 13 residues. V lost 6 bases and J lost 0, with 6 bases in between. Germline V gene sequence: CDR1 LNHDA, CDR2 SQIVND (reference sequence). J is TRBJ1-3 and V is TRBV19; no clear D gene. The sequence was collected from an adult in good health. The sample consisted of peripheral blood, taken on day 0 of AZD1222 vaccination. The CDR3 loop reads CASSQDSGNTIYF. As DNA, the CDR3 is TGTGCCAGTAGCCAAGACTCTGGAAACACCATATATTTT. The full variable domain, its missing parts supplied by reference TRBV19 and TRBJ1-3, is DGGITQSPKYLFRKEGQNVTLSCEQNLNHDAMYWYRQDPGQGLRLIYYSQIVNDFQKGDIAEGYSVSREKKESFPLTVTSAQKNPTAFYLCASSQDSGNTIYFGEGSWLTVV.